This T cell receptor beta chain emerged from a study of radiotherapy plus CTLA-4 blockade in lung cancer. Study-wide results and caveats: Clones derived from tumor TCRs expanded in blood after radiotherapy plus ipilimumab.

The V end was cut by 0 bases, the J end by 1 base, with 4 bases between. CDR3 length: 14 amino acids. The germline CDR1 and CDR2 sequences are MNHNS and SASEGT. Produced via immunoSEQ multiplex PCR; TCRdb's table is partial and in-frame only. This table has about 88,000 clones, about two thirds appearing once. This clone is termed medium-sized (0.01 to 0.1%). The antigen is unknown. Specimen: peripheral blood, collected from a patient treated with radiotherapy plus ipilimumab. V gene TRBV6-1 combines with J gene TRBJ2-1; D remains ambiguous. The source of this sequence is a human donor with non-small cell lung cancer that progressed on radiotherapy plus ipilimumab. The CDR3 nucleotides are TGTGCCAGCAGTGAAGCGAGTTCCTACAATGAGCAGTTCTTC. It codes for CASSEASSYNEQFF.